What follows are 14 T cell receptor beta chains derived from one specimen sequenced in a study of siplizumab effects on memory and regulatory T cells. Generated by immunoSEQ multiplex PCR, the TCRdb table keeps only in-frame clones and is missing some. The sample carries 99,000 or so clones, 85% to 95% recorded once. Material for sequencing was CD4+ T cells sorted from blood. These receptors were taken from a human donor in good health.

This clone has only a few counts. The genes are TRBV6-1 and TRBJ2-3; D not certain. The germline gives CDR1 MNHNS, CDR2 SASEGT. V lost 4 bases to trimming and J lost 5 bases, with 4 bases between them. The CDR3 sequence is 11 residues long. The CDR3 DNA reads as TGTGCCAGCAGTGTCGGAGATACGCAGTATTTT. Its translation is CASSVGDTQYF.

The V call is TRBV30, the J call TRBJ1-2, with 9 bases identical to TRBD1. This CDR3 has 15 residues. Germline CDR1 is GTSNPN and CDR2 is SVGIG (reference sequence). Losses at the gene ends were 4 bases for V and 7 bases for J; bases not matched to a gene: 13. This chain's CDR3 is CAWIPGQGPWGGYTF. CDR3 coding DNA: TGTGCCTGGATACCGGGACAGGGCCCTTGGGGTGGCTACACCTTC.

This clone appeared a single time. The rearrangement joins TRBV7-3 to TRBJ2-1; D possibly corresponds to TRBD1 (6 bases). Germline values: CDR1 SGHTA, CDR2 FQGTGA. Trimming took 0 bases from V and 9 from J, leaving 18 bases between them. The CDR3 is 16 residues long. CDR3 protein: CASSLTGGGDIGEQFF. In DNA form, the CDR3 reads TGTGCCAGCAGCTTAACCGGTGGGGGCGATATAGGTGAGCAGTTCTTC.

V usage is TRBV4-3 and J usage is TRBJ1-5; D is perhaps TRBD1 (5 bases). V lost 0 bases to trimming and J lost 6 bases, with 12 bases between them. Germline V CDR1 and CDR2: LGHNA, YSLEER. The CDR3 extends over 15 amino acids. CDR3: CASSQDVAGSQPQHF. CDR3 DNA sequence: TGCGCCAGCAGCCAAGATGTGGCAGGGAGTCAGCCCCAGCATTTT.

This chain's CDR3 is CASSIDRRSATNEKLFF. CDR3 DNA sequence: TGTGCCAGCAGCATTGACAGGAGATCGGCAACTAATGAAAAACTGTTTTTT. The rearrangement uses TRBV7-8 and TRBJ1-4; possible D gene TRBD1, 6 bases. Germline V gene lookup returns CDR1 SGHVS and CDR2 FQNEAQ. The V gene lost 5 bases and the J gene lost 0 bases, with 16 bases spanning the gap. The length of the CDR3 is 17 residues. Supplemented by reference TRBV7-8 and TRBJ1-4, the full variable domain reads GAGVSQSPRYKVAKRGQDVALRCDPISGHVSLFWYQQALGQGPEFLTYFQNEAQLDKSGLPSDRFFAERPEGSVSTLKIQRTQQEDSAVYLCASSIDRRSATNEKLFFGSGTQLSVL.

The V and J genes are TRBV9 and TRBJ2-5; D is uncertain. CDR3 length equals 17 residues. Trimming pared 1 base from V and 5 bases from J, leaving 21 bases between. Germline CDR1 and CDR2: SGDLS and YYNGEE. The CDR3 protein is CASSVRPPGHGYETQYF. In DNA, the CDR3 is TGTGCCAGCAGCGTACGACCACCCGGGCACGGATACGAGACCCAGTACTTC.

This clone was seen a single time. V usage is TRBV21-1 and J usage is TRBJ2-2; TRBD1 is the table's D call, not checked against the DNA. TRBV21-1 is flagged as a pseudogene. CDR3 length equals 18 residues. The CDR3 nucleotides are TGTGCCAGCGGTCAACCGGGACAGGCCCAAAGAAACTGCGGGGAGCTGTTTTTT. Protein sequence: CASGQPGQAQRNCGELFF.

The V gene is TRBV5-1, the J gene TRBJ2-1; 7 nucleotides line up with TRBD2. After removal of 0 bases from V and 3 bases from J, the junction contained 6 bases not matched to a gene. Germline CDR1 is SGHRS and CDR2 is YFSETQ. The CDR3 is 16 amino acids. CDR3 nucleotide sequence: TGCGCCAGCAGCTTGGCCGGGACTAATAACTACAATGAGCAGTTCTTC. It translates to CASSLAGTNNYNEQFF.

The chain links TRBV19 to TRBJ1-2, with D uncertain. Per the germline V gene, CDR1 is LNHDA and CDR2 is SQIVND (reference sequence). Trimming shortened V by 4 bases and J by 4 bases, and 13 bases separated the two germline ends. The CDR3 is 14 amino acids. CDR3 loop: CASSREALGYGYTF. The DNA of the CDR3 is TGTGCCAGTAGTAGAGAGGCACTTGGCTATGGCTACACCTTC.

This chain joins TRBV6-5 and TRBJ2-1, with 10 bases fitting TRBD1. With 6 bases clipped from V and 4 bases from J, the junction kept 6 bases outside the gene matches. This CDR3 is 15 amino acids long. Germline loops: CDR1 MNHEY, CDR2 SVGAGI. DNA for the CDR3: TGTGCCAGCAGAGATGGACAGGGGGGTTACAATGAGCAGTTCTTC. Its protein is CASRDGQGGYNEQFF.

This rearrangement joins TRBV2 to TRBJ2-3; TRBD2 agrees at 12 bases. Trimming removed 5 bases from V and 2 bases from J; junction bases left unmatched: 5. The CDR3 runs to 16 residues. Germline assignment: CDR1 SNHLY and CDR2 FYNNEI. As DNA, the CDR3 is TGTGCCAGCAGTAAAGGACTAGCGGGGTTCACAGATACGCAGTATTTT. It translates to CASSKGLAGFTDTQYF.

This chain links TRBV25-1 with TRBJ2-1; no reliable D call. Germline V gives CDR1 MGHDK, CDR2 SYGVNS. The CDR3 length is 13 residues. V lost 6 bases and J 4 bases, leaving 10 bases between the germline ends. The CDR3 spells CASRTTGYNEQFF. DNA for the CDR3: TGTGCCAGCAGGACCACTGGGTACAATGAGCAGTTCTTC.

This chain joins TRBV2 and TRBJ2-7; 7 nucleotides match TRBD1. The ends lost 6 bases at V and 0 bases at J; junction bases unmatched: 2. Germline-derived CDR1 and CDR2 are SNHLY and FYNNEI. There are 13 residues in the CDR3. Here the CDR3 reads CASRGTASYEQYF. CDR3 in DNA: TGTGCCAGCAGAGGGACAGCCTCCTACGAGCAGTACTTC.

This chain connects TRBV5-4 to TRBJ2-1; tentatively, D is TRBD2 (6 bases). Trimming took off 5 bases at V and 5 bases at J, with 17 bases between the two ends. Germline V gene lookup returns CDR1 SGHNT and CDR2 YYREEE (reference sequence). This CDR3 region has 15 residues. CDR3 DNA sequence: TGTGCCAGCAGGTCCGGCCTAGCGTTGAACAATGAGCAGTTCTTC. It yields the protein CASRSGLALNNEQFF.